A selection of T cell receptor beta chains follows, all from one sample in a study of T cells in Graves' hyperthyroidism and ophthalmopathy. Each CDR3 protein gets one entry after TCRdb re-called the multiplex PCR reads with MiXCR. Found here are about 570,000 distinct CDR3 sequences, just over 45% of them singletons; the top ten hold roughly 19%. The sequenced sample consisted of peripheral blood or thyroid tissue (not recorded which). The receptor source for this set is an adult woman with Graves' disease, either hyperthyroidism or ophthalmopathy (not recorded which). The CDR3 runs from the conserved cysteine through the conserved F or W. D genes are given only for firm matches. Only some rows state a clone size, as once, few, many or a class for expanded clones.

clone size	V gene	D gene	J gene	CDR3 protein	CDR3 DNA
NA	TRBV29-1	NA	TRBJ1-5	CSATHLGQPQHF	TGCAGTGCTACCCATCTAGGGCAGCCCCAGCATTTT
NA	TRBV25-1	NA	TRBJ1-2	CASSASRDANYGYTF	TGTGCCAGCAGTGCTAGCCGGGACGCTAACTATGGCTACACCTTC
many	TRBV7-9	NA	TRBJ1-4	CASSSWTDLNEKLFF	TGTGCCAGCAGCTCCTGGACGGACCTTAATGAAAAACTGTTTTTT
NA	TRBV5-1	TRBD2	TRBJ2-3	CASRPSGSPDTQYF	TGCGCCAGCAGGCCTAGCGGGAGTCCAGATACGCAGTATTTT
NA	TRBV10-2	TRBD1	TRBJ1-2	CASSASGTATNYGYTF	TGCGCCAGCAGCGCATCCGGGACAGCCACTAACTATGGCTACACCTTC
many	TRBV7-6	TRBD1	TRBJ1-3	CASSLARTGVPNTIYF	TGTGCCAGCAGCTTAGCGCGGACAGGAGTCCCAAACACCATATATTTT
many	TRBV7-2	NA	TRBJ1-1	CASSLDMKNTEAFF	TGTGCCAGCAGCTTAGATATGAAAAACACTGAAGCTTTCTTT
NA	TRBV29-1	TRBD2	TRBJ2-5	CSPRTSGRQETQYF	TGCAGCCCGAGGACTAGCGGGAGGCAAGAGACCCAGTACTTC
many	TRBV20-1	TRBD1	TRBJ1-1	CSARVSTGGRTEAFF	TGCAGTGCTAGAGTTAGCACAGGGGGGAGGACTGAAGCTTTCTTT
NA	TRBV15	NA	TRBJ1-1	CATSSLNGENTEAFF	TGTGCCACCAGCAGTTTGAACGGGGAGAACACTGAAGCTTTCTTT
many	TRBV11-2	TRBD1	TRBJ1-2	CASSPIGTGDYYGYTF	TGTGCCAGCAGCCCCATTGGGACAGGGGACTATTATGGCTACACCTTC
many	TRBV6-5	NA	TRBJ1-1	CASTLIGGVEAFF	TGTGCCAGCACTCTAATCGGGGGGGTTGAAGCTTTCTTT
many	TRBV13	NA	TRBJ2-7	CASSSRGQGVNEQYF	TGTGCCAGCAGCTCGCGGGGACAAGGCGTGAACGAGCAGTACTTC
NA	TRBV2	NA	TRBJ1-4	CASSVPRGWEKLFF	TGTGCCAGCAGTGTGCCCAGAGGGTGGGAAAAACTGTTTTTT
many	TRBV6-5	NA	TRBJ1-5	CASGPDLEPQHF	TGTGCCAGCGGGCCGGACTTGGAGCCCCAGCATTTT
many	TRBV10-3	NA	TRBJ1-4	CAISEFQGDEKLFF	TGTGCCATCAGTGAGTTCCAGGGAGATGAAAAACTGTTTTTT
NA	TRBV7-8	TRBD2	TRBJ2-5	CATSDSSGTGKGASGRAQYF	TGTGCCACCAGTGATTCATCCGGGACAGGGAAAGGTGCTAGCGGGAGGGCCCAGTACTTC
few	TRBV7-9	TRBD1	TRBJ1-5	CASSLGQGYQPQHF	TGTGCCAGCAGCTTGGGACAGGGTTATCAGCCCCAGCATTTT
few	TRBV10-3	NA	TRBJ1-5	CAMGESNQPQHF	TGTGCCATGGGGGAGAGCAATCAGCCCCAGCATTTT
NA	TRBV10-3	NA	TRBJ1-4	CAISDSRGESEKLFF	TGTGCCATCAGTGACTCGAGGGGCGAGAGCGAAAAACTGTTTTTT
many	TRBV7-2	TRBD2	TRBJ2-7	CASSWEVGLAYEQYF	TGTGCCAGCAGCTGGGAGGTGGGACTAGCTTACGAGCAGTACTTC
many	TRBV5-1	NA	TRBJ1-6	CASSYQQGALHF	TGCGCCAGCAGCTACCAACAGGGAGCCCTCCACTTT
many	TRBV29-1	TRBD1	TRBJ1-3	CSVGSDRDRNTIYF	TGCAGCGTTGGGTCGGACAGGGACAGAAACACCATATATTTT
many	TRBV7-9	NA	TRBJ2-5	CASSPGPQETQYF	TGTGCCAGCAGCCCGGGGCCCCAAGAGACCCAGTACTTC
few	TRBV28	NA	TRBJ2-5	CASRGAFRETQYF	TGTGCCAGCCGCGGCGCCTTCAGAGAGACCCAGTACTTC
few	TRBV3-1	NA	TRBJ2-6	CASRGREVSGANVLTF	TGTGCCAGCAGGGGCAGGGAAGTTTCTGGGGCCAACGTCCTGACTTTC
many	TRBV28	NA	TRBJ1-6	CASSLSSPLHF	TGTGCCAGCAGTTTAAGTTCACCCCTCCACTTT
once	TRBV7-9	NA	TRBJ2-7	CASSPVRDEQYF	TGTGCCAGCAGTCCAGTAAGGGACGAGCAGTACTTC
NA	TRBV7-9	TRBD2	TRBJ2-2	CASSFTGRGSYESGELFF	TGTGCCAGCAGTTTTACAGGTCGCGGGAGCTATGAATCCGGGGAGCTGTTTTTT
many	TRBV2	NA	TRBJ1-2	CASSPEYGYTF	TGTGCCAGCAGTCCCGAGTATGGCTACACCTTC
NA	TRBV7-9	TRBD1	TRBJ1-2	CASSIDRGIYGYTF	TGTGCCAGCAGCATTGACAGGGGTATCTATGGCTACACCTTC
many	TRBV4-1	TRBD1	TRBJ2-7	CASSQDLGTGDHEQYF	TGCGCCAGCAGCCAAGACCTCGGGACAGGGGATCACGAGCAGTACTTC